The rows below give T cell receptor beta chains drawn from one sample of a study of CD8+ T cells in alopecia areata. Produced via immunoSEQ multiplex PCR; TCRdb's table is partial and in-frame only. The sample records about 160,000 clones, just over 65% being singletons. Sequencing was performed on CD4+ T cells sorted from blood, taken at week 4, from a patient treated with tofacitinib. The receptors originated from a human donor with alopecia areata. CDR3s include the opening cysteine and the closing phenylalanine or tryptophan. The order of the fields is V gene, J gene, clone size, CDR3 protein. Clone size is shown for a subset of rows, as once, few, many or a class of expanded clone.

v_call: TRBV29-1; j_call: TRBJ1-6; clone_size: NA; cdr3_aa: CSVSFDRFSPLHF
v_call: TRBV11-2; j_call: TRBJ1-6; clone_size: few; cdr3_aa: CASTSGNHNSPLHF
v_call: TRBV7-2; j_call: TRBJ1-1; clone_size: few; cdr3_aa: CASSPGRGNTEAFF
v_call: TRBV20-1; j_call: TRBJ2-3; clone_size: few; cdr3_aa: CSAARGQEQYF
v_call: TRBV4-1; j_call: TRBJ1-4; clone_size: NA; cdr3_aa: CASSQTREKLFF
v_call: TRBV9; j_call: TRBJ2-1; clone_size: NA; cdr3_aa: CASSVELGWRENEQFF
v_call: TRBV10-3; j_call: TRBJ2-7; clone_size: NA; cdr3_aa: CAAGPLEGTYEQYF
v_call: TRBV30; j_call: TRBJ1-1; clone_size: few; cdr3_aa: CAWSVRGGWTEAFF
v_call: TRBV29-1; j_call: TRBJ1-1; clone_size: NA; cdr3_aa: CSVGNRETFF
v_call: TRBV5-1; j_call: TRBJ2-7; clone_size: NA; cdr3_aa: CASSRQGSGREQYF
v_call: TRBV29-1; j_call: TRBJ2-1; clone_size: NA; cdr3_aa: CSVDILAATTYNEQFF
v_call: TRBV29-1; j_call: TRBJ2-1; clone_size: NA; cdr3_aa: CSGTGMGYNEQFF
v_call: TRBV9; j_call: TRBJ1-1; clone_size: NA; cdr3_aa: CASSSNTVNTEAFF
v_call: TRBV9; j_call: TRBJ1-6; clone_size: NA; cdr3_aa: CASSLGQVPDYNSPLHF
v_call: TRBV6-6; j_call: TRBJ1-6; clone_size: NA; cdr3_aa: CASHSYANSPLHF
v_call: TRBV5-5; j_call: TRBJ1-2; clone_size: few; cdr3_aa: CASSFLRGGGYTF
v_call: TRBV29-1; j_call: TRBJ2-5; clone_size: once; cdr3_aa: CSVEPGSQETQYF
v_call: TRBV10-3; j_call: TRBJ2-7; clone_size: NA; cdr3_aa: CAISESETTYEQYF
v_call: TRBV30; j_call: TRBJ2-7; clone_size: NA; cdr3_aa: CAWTSGLYEQYF
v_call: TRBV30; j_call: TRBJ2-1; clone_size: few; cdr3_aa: CAWSVGTSVYNEQFF
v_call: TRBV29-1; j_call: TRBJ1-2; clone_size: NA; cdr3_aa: CSVEFFSALEGGYTF
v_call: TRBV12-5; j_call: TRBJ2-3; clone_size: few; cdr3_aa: CASGFPQGGDTQYF
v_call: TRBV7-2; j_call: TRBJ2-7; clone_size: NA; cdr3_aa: CASSFGQTYEQYF
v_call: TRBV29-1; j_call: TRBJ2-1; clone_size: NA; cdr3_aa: CSVARVSEYEQFF
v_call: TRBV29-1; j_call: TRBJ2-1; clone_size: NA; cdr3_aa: CSVGQGPTTYNEQFF
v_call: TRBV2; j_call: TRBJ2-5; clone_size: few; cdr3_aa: CASSEKTGYEETQYF
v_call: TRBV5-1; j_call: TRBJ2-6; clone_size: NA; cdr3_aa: CASSPPDRAGANVLTF
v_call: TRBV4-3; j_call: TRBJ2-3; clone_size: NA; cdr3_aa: CASSRSSGDTQYF
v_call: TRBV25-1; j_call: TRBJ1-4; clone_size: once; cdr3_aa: CASSEVPSTNEKLFF
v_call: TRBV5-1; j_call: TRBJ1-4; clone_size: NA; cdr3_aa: CASSLAGYANEKLFF
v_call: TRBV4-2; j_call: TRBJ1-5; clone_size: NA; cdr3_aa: CASSQEGGNQPQHF
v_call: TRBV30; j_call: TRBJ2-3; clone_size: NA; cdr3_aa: CAWSRRAITDTQYF
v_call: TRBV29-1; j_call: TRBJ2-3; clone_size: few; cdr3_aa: CSAGEGDTQYF
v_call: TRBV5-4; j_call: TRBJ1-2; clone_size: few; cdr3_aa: CASSLPVGGGYGYTF
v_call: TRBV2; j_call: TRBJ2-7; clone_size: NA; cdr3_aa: CASNAGEGGFYEQYF
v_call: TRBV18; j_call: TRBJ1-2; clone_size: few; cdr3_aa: CASSLEGQNYGYTF
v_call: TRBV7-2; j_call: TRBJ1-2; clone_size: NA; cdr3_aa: CASSSGRTAYGYTF
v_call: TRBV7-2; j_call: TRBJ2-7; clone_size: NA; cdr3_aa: CASSLAWFRTSGLKFSYEQYF
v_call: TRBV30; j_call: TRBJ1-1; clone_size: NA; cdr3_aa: CAWGPLGRANTEAFF
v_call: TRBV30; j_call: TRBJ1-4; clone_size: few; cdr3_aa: CAWSPFGGGTEKLFF
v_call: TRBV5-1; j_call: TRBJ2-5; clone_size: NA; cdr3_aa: CASSTSGEETQYF
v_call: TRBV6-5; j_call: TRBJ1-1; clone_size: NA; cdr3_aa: CASSYVRVLGNTEAFF
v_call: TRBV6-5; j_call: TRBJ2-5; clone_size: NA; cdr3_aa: CASSYGQTQYF
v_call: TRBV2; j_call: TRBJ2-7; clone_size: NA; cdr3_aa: CASSVGTGKLEQYF
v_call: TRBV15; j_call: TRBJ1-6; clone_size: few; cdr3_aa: CATSREDRGNSPLHF
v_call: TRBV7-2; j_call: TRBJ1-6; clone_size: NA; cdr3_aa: CASSLAQLLQGASPLHF
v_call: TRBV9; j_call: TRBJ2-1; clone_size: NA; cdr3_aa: CASSVIVGLEGNEQFF
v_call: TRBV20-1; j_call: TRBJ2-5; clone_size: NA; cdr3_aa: CSASPQYF
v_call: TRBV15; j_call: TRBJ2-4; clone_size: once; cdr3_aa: CATSWGAKNIQYF
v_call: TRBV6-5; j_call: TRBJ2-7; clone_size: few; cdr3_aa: CASSYTDRYEQYF
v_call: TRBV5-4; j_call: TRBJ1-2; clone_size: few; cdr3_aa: CASRSGNGFYGYTF
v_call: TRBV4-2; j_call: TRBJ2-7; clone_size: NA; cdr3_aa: CASSQDLYEQYF
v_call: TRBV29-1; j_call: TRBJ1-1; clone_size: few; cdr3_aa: CSVGQGSRPMNTEAFF